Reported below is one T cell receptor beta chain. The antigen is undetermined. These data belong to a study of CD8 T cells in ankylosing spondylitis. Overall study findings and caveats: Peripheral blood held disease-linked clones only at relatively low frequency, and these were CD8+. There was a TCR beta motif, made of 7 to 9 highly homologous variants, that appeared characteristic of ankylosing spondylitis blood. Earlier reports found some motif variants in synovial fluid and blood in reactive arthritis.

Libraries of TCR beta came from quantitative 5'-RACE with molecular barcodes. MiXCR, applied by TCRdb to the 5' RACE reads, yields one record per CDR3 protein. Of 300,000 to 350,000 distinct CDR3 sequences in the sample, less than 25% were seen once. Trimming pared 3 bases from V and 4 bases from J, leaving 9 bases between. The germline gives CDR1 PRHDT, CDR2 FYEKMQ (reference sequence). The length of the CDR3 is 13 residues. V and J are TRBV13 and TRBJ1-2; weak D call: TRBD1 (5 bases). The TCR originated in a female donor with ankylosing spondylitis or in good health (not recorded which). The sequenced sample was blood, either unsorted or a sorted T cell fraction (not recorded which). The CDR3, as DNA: TGTGCCAGCAGCTTGTCAGGGCTCTATGGCTACACCTTC. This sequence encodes CASSLSGLYGYTF.